This T cell receptor beta chain was found in a study of cytomegalovirus exposure and HLA in healthy donors. General study results and limits: Among TCR sequences, most were rare, though some public TCRs appeared in many donors.

Remarks on this clone: Its antigen is not known.

This CDR3 has 17 residues. CDR1 is SGDLS, CDR2 YYNGEE, per germline. With 0 bases clipped from V and 9 bases from J, the junction kept 13 bases outside the gene matches. PCR involved 60 Vbeta and 13 Jbeta primers. TCRdb's table, derived via immunoSEQ multiplex PCR, lists solely in-frame clones and lacks some. The sample has 150,000 to 200,000 clones; roughly 77% are singletons. This chain connects TRBV9 to TRBJ2-1; 9 positions match TRBD2. The clonotype comes from a woman aged 45-59 years in good health and CMV-seronegative. Sequencing input: PBMCs. The DNA of the CDR3 is TGTGCCAGCAGCGTAGGATCCCCGGGACTAGCAGTGGGTGAGCAGTTCTTC. Amino acids: CASSVGSPGLAVGEQFF.